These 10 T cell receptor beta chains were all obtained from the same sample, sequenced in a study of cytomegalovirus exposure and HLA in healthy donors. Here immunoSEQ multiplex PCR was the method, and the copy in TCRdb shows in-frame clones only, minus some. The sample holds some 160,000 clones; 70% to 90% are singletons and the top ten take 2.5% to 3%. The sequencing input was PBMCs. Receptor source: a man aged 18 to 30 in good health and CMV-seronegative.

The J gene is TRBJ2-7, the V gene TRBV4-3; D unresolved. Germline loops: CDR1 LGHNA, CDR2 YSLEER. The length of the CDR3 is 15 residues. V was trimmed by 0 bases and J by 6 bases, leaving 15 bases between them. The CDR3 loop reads CASSQDLSASGEQYF. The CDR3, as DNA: TGCGCCAGCAGCCAAGATCTTTCAGCTAGTGGCGAGCAGTACTTC.

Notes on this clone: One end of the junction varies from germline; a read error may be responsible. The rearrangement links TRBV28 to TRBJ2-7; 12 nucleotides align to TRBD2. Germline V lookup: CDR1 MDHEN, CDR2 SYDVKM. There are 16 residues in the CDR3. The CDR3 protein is CASSLLTSGSSHEQYF. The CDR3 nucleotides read TGTGCCAGCAGTTTACTGACTAGCGGGAGCTCCCACGAGCAGTACTTC.

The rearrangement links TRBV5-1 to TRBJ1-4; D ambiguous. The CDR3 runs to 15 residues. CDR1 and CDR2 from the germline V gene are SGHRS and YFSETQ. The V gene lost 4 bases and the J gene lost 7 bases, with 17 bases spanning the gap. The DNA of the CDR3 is TGCGCCAGCAGCCCGAGGGCGGGTCGGGGTGAAAAACTGTTTTTT. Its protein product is CASSPRAGRGEKLFF.

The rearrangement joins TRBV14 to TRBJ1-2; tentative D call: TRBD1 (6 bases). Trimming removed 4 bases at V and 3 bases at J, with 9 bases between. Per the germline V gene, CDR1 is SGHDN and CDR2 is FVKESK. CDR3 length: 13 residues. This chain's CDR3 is CASSRDTDYGYTF. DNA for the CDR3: TGTGCCAGCAGCCGGGACACGGACTATGGCTACACCTTC.

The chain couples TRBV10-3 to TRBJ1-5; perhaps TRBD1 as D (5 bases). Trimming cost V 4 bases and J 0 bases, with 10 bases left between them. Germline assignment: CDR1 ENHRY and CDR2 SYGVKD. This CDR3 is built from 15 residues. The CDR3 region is CAISAGGDSNQPQHF. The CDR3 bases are TGTGCCATCAGTGCTGGGGGGGATAGCAATCAGCCCCAGCATTTT.

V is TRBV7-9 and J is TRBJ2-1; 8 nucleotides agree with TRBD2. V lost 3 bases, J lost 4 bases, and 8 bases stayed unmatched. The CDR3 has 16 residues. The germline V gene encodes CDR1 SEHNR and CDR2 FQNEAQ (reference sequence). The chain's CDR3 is CASSFNLAGGYNEQFF. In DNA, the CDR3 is TGTGCCAGCAGCTTTAATCTAGCGGGCGGGTACAATGAGCAGTTCTTC.

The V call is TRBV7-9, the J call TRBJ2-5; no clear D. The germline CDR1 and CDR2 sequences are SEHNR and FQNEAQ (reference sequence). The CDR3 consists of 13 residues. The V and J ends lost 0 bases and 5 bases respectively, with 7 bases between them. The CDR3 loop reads CASSLALRETQYF. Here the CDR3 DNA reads TGTGCCAGCAGCTTAGCGCTCCGGGAGACCCAGTACTTC.

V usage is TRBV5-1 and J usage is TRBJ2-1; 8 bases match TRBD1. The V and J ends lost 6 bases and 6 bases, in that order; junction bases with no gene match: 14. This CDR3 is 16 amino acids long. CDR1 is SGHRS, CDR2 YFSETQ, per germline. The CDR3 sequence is CASNLLAGTGTNEQFF. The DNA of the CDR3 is TGCGCCAGCAACTTATTAGCCGGGACAGGAACCAATGAGCAGTTCTTC.

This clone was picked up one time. The CDR3 bases are TGTGCCAGCAGTTCTAGGTTGGGACAGGGGTACAATGAGCAGTTCTTC. Its translation: CASSSRLGQGYNEQFF. V is TRBV27 and J is TRBJ2-1, with 10 bases lining up with TRBD1. CDR3 size: 16 residues. J gave up 4 bases and V 4 bases, and 7 bases lay outside the gene matches. Germline V gives CDR1 MNHEY, CDR2 SMNVEV (reference sequence).

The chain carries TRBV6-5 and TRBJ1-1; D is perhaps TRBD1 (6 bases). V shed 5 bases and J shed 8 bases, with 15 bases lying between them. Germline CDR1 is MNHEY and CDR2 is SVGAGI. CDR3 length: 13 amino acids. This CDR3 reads CASSPPGGREAFF. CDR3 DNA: TGTGCCAGCAGTCCGCCGGGGGGGCGCGAAGCTTTCTTT.